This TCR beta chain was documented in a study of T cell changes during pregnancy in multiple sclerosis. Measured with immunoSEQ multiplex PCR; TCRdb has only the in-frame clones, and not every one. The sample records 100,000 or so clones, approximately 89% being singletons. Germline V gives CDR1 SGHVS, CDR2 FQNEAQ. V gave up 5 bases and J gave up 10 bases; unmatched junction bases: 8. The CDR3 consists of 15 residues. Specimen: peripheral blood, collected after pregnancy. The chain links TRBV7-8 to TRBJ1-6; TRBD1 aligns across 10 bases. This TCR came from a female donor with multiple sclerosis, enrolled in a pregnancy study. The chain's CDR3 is CASSGRQGAYSPLHF. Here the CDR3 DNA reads TGTGCCAGCAGCGGAAGACAGGGGGCCTACTCACCCCTCCACTTT.